This passage covers 22 T cell receptor beta chains from one sample sequenced in a study of cytomegalovirus exposure and HLA in healthy donors. It was with 60 Vbeta and 13 Jbeta primers that the PCR ran. Libraries were prepared by immunoSEQ multiplex PCR; TCRdb keeps only in-frame clonotypes and omits some of them. The repertoire holds 160,000 or so clones, about 78% seen once, with more than 5% in the top ten. Sequencing was done on a sample of PBMCs. These receptors were collected from a middle-aged man in good health and CMV-seronegative.

The genes are TRBV7-2 and TRBJ2-3; D is unclear. V was trimmed by 5 bases and J by 2 bases, leaving 5 bases between them. The germline V gene encodes CDR1 SGHTA and CDR2 FQGNSA. This CDR3 region has 12 residues. CDR3 loop: CASSTNTDTQYF. Written as DNA, the CDR3 is TGTGCCAGCAGCACTAACACAGATACGCAGTATTTT.

CDR3 nucleotides: TGTGCCAGCTCACCAAAGACGCAGGGCGCTGGAAACACCATATATTTT. It encodes CASSPKTQGAGNTIYF. The chain carries TRBV18 and TRBJ1-3; weak D call: TRBD1 (5 bases). Germline values: CDR1 KGHSH, CDR2 LQKENI. The CDR3 is 16 amino acids. The V end lost 2 bases, the J end lost 2 bases, and 13 bases lay between the germline ends.

V gene TRBV10-3 combines with J gene TRBJ2-4, with D unresolved. The V gene lost 10 bases and the J gene lost 0 bases, with 10 bases spanning the gap. CDR1 is ENHRY and CDR2 is SYGVKD in the germline V gene. The CDR3 is made up of 13 amino acids. CDR3 protein: CATSQLAKNIQYF. The CDR3 DNA sequence: TGTGCCACGAGCCAACTAGCCAAAAACATTCAGTACTTC.

J is TRBJ1-1 and V is TRBV7-2, with unresolved D. V was pared by 1 base and J by 5 bases, with 14 bases between. Germline values: CDR1 SGHTA, CDR2 FQGNSA. The CDR3 sequence is 15 residues long. For the CDR3, the DNA is TGTGCCAGCAGCTTAGATCGGGGAAGTTGGACTGAAGCTTTCTTT. This encodes CASSLDRGSWTEAFF.

The CDR3 coding sequence is TGCGCCAGCAGCGTACAGGGTACACAACCCTATGGCTACACCTTC. It specifies CASSVQGTQPYGYTF. J is TRBJ1-2 and V is TRBV5-1, with D possibly TRBD1 on 6 matching bases. The CDR3 covers 15 residues. Trimming cost V 4 bases and J 4 bases, with 17 bases left between them. CDR1 is SGHRS and CDR2 is YFSETQ in the germline V gene.

The chain couples TRBV20-1 to TRBJ2-1, with TRBD2 as a possible D gene (5 bases). The CDR3 is 10 amino acids. Trimming removed 3 bases at V and 15 bases at J, with 12 bases between. Germline V gene sequence: CDR1 DFQATT, CDR2 SNEGSKA (reference sequence). The CDR3 is CSASAGVRFF. The CDR3, as DNA: TGCAGTGCTAGCGCCGGGGTGAGGTTCTTC.

The rearrangement uses TRBV7-9 and TRBJ2-3; 12 bases map to TRBD2. The germline CDR1 and CDR2 sequences are SEHNR and FQNEAQ (reference sequence). CDR3 length equals 17 residues. The V gene end was trimmed by 5 bases and the J gene end by 0 bases; junction bases not matched to a gene: 6. The CDR3 sequence: CASSPGTSGSSTDTQYF. As DNA, the CDR3 is TGTGCCAGCAGCCCAGGGACTAGCGGGTCTAGCACAGATACGCAGTATTTT.

CDR3 sequence reads: CASSLGTGAYGYTF. The CDR3 coding sequence is TGTGCCAGCAGCCTCGGGACAGGAGCCTATGGCTACACCTTC. V gene TRBV7-2 combines with J gene TRBJ1-2; 8 bases are a match to TRBD1. Germline values: CDR1 SGHTA, CDR2 FQGNSA. The CDR3 runs to 14 residues. V shed 5 bases and J 4 bases; nucleotides not matched to a gene: 6.

The chain has TRBV5-1 and TRBJ1-1, with D possibly TRBD1 on 5 matching bases. The CDR3 totals 15 residues. Germline CDR1 SGHRS, CDR2 YFSETQ. Trimming removed 4 bases from V and 5 bases from J, with 18 bases in between. The CDR3, as DNA: TGCGCCAGCAGCCCGGGGGGAGGGTTACTAACTGAAGCTTTCTTT. Its translation: CASSPGGGLLTEAFF.

The DNA of the CDR3 is TGTGCCAGCAGCTTGGCTCCGGACAGGGACACTGAAGCTTTCTTT. It yields the protein CASSLAPDRDTEAFF. The chain joins TRBV7-8 to TRBJ1-1, with 8 bases aligning to TRBD1. J gave up 3 bases and V 3 bases, and 6 bases lay outside the gene matches. Looked up from germline, CDR1 is SGHVS and CDR2 is FQNEAQ. The CDR3 length is 15 residues.

The rearrangement uses TRBV5-6 and TRBJ2-7, with D unresolved. V gave up 4 bases and J gave up 1 base, with 3 bases separating them. The germline CDR1 and CDR2 sequences are SGHDT and YYEEEE. The CDR3 is made up of 11 amino acids. The CDR3 loop is CASSVSYEQYF. The CDR3 DNA is TGTGCCAGCAGCGTATCCTACGAGCAGTACTTC.

This sequence joins TRBV5-1 and TRBJ2-7, with D maybe TRBD1 (5 bases). Germline V gene data show CDR1 as SGHRS and CDR2 as YFSETQ. The CDR3 totals 14 residues. V was clipped by 1 base and J by 2 bases, with 10 bases between them. CDR3 nucleotides: TGCGCCAGCAGCTTGAGGGGTTCGCCCTACGAGCAGTACTTC. This gives the protein CASSLRGSPYEQYF.

The chain uses TRBV4-3 and TRBJ2-1; 11 bases match TRBD2. V dropped 1 base and J dropped 3; count of bases not matched to a gene: 11. Germline-derived CDR1 and CDR2 are LGHNA and YSLEER. This CDR3 contains 19 residues. Here the CDR3 reads CASSQGTILAGGLYNEQFF. DNA of the CDR3: TGCGCCAGCAGCCAAGGCACCATCCTAGCGGGGGGACTCTACAATGAGCAGTTCTTC.

This chain connects TRBV18 to TRBJ2-7, with TRBD2 identical over 9 bases. Germline CDR1 and CDR2: KGHSH and LQKENI. This CDR3 has 20 residues. Trimming at V came to 3 bases and at J to 3 bases, leaving 21 bases not matched to a gene. CDR3 loop: CASSPLPEGSSGVGYYEQYF. CDR3 DNA: TGTGCCAGCTCACCCCTACCGGAGGGGTCTAGCGGGGTAGGCTACTACGAGCAGTACTTC.

V gene TRBV27 combines with J gene TRBJ2-3; possible D gene TRBD2, 5 bases. The V and J ends lost 2 bases and 1 base respectively, with 13 bases between them. The CDR3 extends over 16 amino acids. Germline V gene data show CDR1 as MNHEY and CDR2 as SMNVEV (reference sequence). CDR3 protein: CASSLGPPRGTDTQYF. CDR3 in DNA: TGTGCCAGCAGTTTAGGTCCCCCGAGGGGCACAGATACGCAGTATTTT.

J is TRBJ2-3 and V is TRBV15; TRBD2 is a possible D gene (6 bases). This CDR3 is 13 amino acids long. Trimming cost V 0 bases and J 6 bases, with 7 bases left between them. Germline V lookup: CDR1 LNHNV, CDR2 YYDKDF (reference sequence). This CDR3 is CATSRDRGDTQYF. The CDR3 DNA follows: TGTGCCACCAGCAGAGACCGGGGGGATACGCAGTATTTT.

The chain has TRBV5-1 and TRBJ2-7; D unclear. The ends were cut back, 0 bases at V and 3 bases at J, with 7 bases in the middle. The V gene's germline CDR1 is SGHRS and CDR2 YFSETQ. The CDR3 spans 13 residues. The CDR3 here is CASSLDGNYEQYF. As DNA, the CDR3 is TGCGCCAGCAGCTTGGACGGTAACTACGAGCAGTACTTC.

The gene calls are TRBV11-2 and TRBJ2-2; D unclear. V lost 0 bases, J lost 2 bases, and 7 bases lay in between. The CDR3 spans 15 residues. In germline, CDR1 is SGHAT, CDR2 FQNNGV. The CDR3 DNA sequence: TGTGCCAGCAGCTTAGATCTCCGTAACACCGGGGAGCTGTTTTTT. Amino acid sequence: CASSLDLRNTGELFF.

This clone was seen only a few times. The CDR3 DNA reads TGCGCCAGCAGCCCAGGGACAGGGCCGCACACTGAAGCTTTCTTT. Its translation is CASSPGTGPHTEAFF. The V call is TRBV5-1, the J call TRBJ1-1; 9 nucleotides match TRBD1. The CDR3 loop spans 15 amino acids. The V and J ends lost 4 bases and 3 bases, in that order; junction bases with no gene match: 7. Germline CDR1 reads SGHRS; CDR2 reads YFSETQ.

The genes are TRBV5-1 and TRBJ1-1; tentatively, D is TRBD1 (5 bases). The V gene's germline CDR1 is SGHRS and CDR2 YFSETQ. The CDR3 length is 14 residues. Trimming shortened V by 0 bases and J by 5 bases, and 11 bases separated the two germline ends. CDR3 loop: CASSLDWAGTEAFF. The CDR3 coding sequence is TGCGCCAGCAGCTTGGACTGGGCAGGGACTGAAGCTTTCTTT.

The chain has TRBV7-2 and TRBJ2-3; tentative D call: TRBD1 (7 bases). Germline V gene sequence: CDR1 SGHTA, CDR2 FQGNSA. With 2 bases removed from V and 1 base from J, the gap between germline ends came to 19 bases. The CDR3 contains 18 residues. The CDR3 spells CASSLRGGGGVGTDTQYF. CDR3 sequence (DNA): TGTGCCAGCAGCTTAAGGGGTGGAGGGGGCGTTGGCACAGATACGCAGTATTTT.

The chain links TRBV10-3 to TRBJ2-3, with D maybe TRBD2 (6 bases). The germline CDR1 and CDR2 sequences are ENHRY and SYGVKD. V shed 0 bases and J shed 7 bases, with 8 bases lying between them. CDR3 length: 13 residues. DNA of the CDR3: TGTGCCATCAGTGAGTCCGGGGGAAATACGCAGTATTTT. It codes for CAISESGGNTQYF.